This passage covers 28 T cell receptor beta chains from one sample sequenced in a study of human T cells and chemical hapten exposure. TCRdb re-derived calls from the RACE reads in MiXCR, one entry per CDR3 protein. The repertoire consists of 50,000 to 70,000 distinct CDR3 sequences, with roughly 10% occurring once and the leading ten covering around 10%. Described time point: pre-sensitization, week 0. Treatment defined: therapeutic diphenylcyclopropenone sensitization with weekly scalp DPC. This sample comprised whole blood, obtained in connection with sensitization to the hapten diphenylcyclopropenone (DPC). Receptors originate from a man in his forties with alopecia areata. Some clones in this sample may be carry-over from other donors' samples.

This clonotype was detected many times. The chain recombines TRBV3-1 with TRBJ1-5; D may be TRBD1 (5 bases). The CDR3 runs to 12 residues. Germline CDR1 is LGHDT and CDR2 is YNNKEL (reference sequence). Trimming cost V 3 bases and J 11 bases, with 11 bases left between them. The CDR3 bases are TGTGCCAGCAGCCAGGGGGAACGGGCCCAGCATTTT. It encodes CASSQGERAQHF. Looking up the rest from reference TRBV3-1 and TRBJ1-5 gives the full variable domain: DTAVSQTPKYLVTQMGNDKSIKCEQNLGHDTMYWYKQDSKKFLKIMFSYNNKELIINETVPNRFSPKSPDKAHLNLHINSLELGDSAVYFCASSQGERAQHFGDGTRLSIL.

V gene TRBV7-2 combines with J gene TRBJ2-2, with 9 bases that match TRBD2. V was pared by 5 bases and J by 4 bases, with 11 bases of the junction left unmatched. The length of the CDR3 is 17 residues. The V gene's germline CDR1 is SGHTA and CDR2 FQGNSA. This chain's CDR3 is CASSPSFAGGRTGELFF. The CDR3 DNA is TGTGCCAGCAGCCCCTCGTTTGCGGGAGGGCGCACCGGGGAGCTGTTTTTT.

The chain combines TRBV7-9 with TRBJ2-7; weak D call: TRBD2 (5 bases). CDR3 length: 17 amino acids. The germline V gene encodes CDR1 SEHNR and CDR2 FQNEAQ (reference sequence). The V gene lost 5 bases and the J gene lost 2 bases, with 22 bases spanning the gap. CDR3 nucleotide sequence: TGTGCCAGCAGCCCCCCGTATCTGCTAGCCAACGCCTACGAGCAGTACTTC. Amino acids: CASSPPYLLANAYEQYF.

This clonotype appeared many times. The rearrangement joins TRBV6-2 or TRBV6-3 to TRBJ2-1, with TRBD2 matching 9 bases. CDR3 length: 17 amino acids. From germline, CDR1 is MNHEY and CDR2 SVGEGT. V shed 0 bases and J 4 bases; nucleotides not matched to a gene: 7. The CDR3 sequence: CASSYSPTSGLYNEQFF. The DNA for the CDR3 is TGTGCCAGCAGTTACTCTCCTACTAGCGGGCTTTACAATGAGCAGTTCTTC.

This clonotype has ten or more counts. This chain connects TRBV2 to TRBJ2-7; 7 nucleotides agree with TRBD2. Germline CDR1 SNHLY, CDR2 FYNNEI. The CDR3 contains 13 residues. V shed 5 bases and J 2 bases; nucleotides not matched to a gene: 3. CDR3 region: CASSPLATYEQYF. DNA of the CDR3: TGTGCCAGCAGTCCACTAGCGACCTACGAGCAGTACTTC.

The sample holds many counts of this clonotype. The chain recombines TRBV6-6 with TRBJ1-1, with D unclear. V was pared by 8 bases and J by 0 bases, with 10 bases between. Germline V CDR1 and CDR2: MNHNY, SVGAGI (reference sequence). CDR3 length: 13 amino acids. CDR3 DNA sequence: TGTGCCAGCTCTGGGAGTATGAACACTGAAGCTTTCTTT. This gives the protein CASSGSMNTEAFF.

This clonotype has only a few counts. This sequence joins TRBV28 and TRBJ2-4, with 8 bases matching TRBD2. Germline assignment: CDR1 MDHEN and CDR2 SYDVKM. V shed 3 bases and J 10 bases; nucleotides not matched to a gene: 14. The CDR3 contains 16 residues. CDR3 protein: CASSFLPAGGSGIQYF. The CDR3 bases are TGTGCCAGCAGTTTCCTACCTGCGGGGGGCTCAGGGATTCAGTACTTC.

Written as DNA, the CDR3 is TGCAGTGCTAGGCTAGCGGGAGGGGCTAGTGAGCAGTTCTTC. It encodes CSARLAGGASEQFF. V gene TRBV20-1 combines with J gene TRBJ2-1, with 12 bases aligning to TRBD2. Trimming cost V 3 bases and J 9 bases; bases outside gene matches: 6. CDR1 and CDR2 from the germline V gene are DFQATT and SNEGSKA (reference sequence). The CDR3 is made up of 14 amino acids.

This clonotype appeared a few times. This chain joins TRBV18 and TRBJ2-1, with D possibly TRBD2 on 6 matching bases. Germline CDR1 reads KGHSH; CDR2 reads LQKENI. Trimming removed 3 bases at V and 8 bases at J, with 11 bases between. CDR3 length equals 13 residues. The CDR3 nucleotides read TGTGCCAGCTCACCCAGGGACTTCGATGAGCAGTTCTTC. It yields the protein CASSPRDFDEQFF. Together with reference TRBV18 and TRBJ2-1, the CDR3 gives the full variable domain: NAGVMQNPRHLVRRRGQEARLRCSPMKGHSHVYWYRQLPEEGLKFMVYLQKENIIDESGMPKERFSAEFPKEGPSILRIQQVVRGDSAAYFCASSPRDFDEQFFGPGTRLTVL.

The gene calls are TRBV5-1 and TRBJ1-2; D may be TRBD1 (6 bases). Germline lookup yields CDR1 SGHRS and CDR2 YFSETQ. This CDR3 contains 13 residues. The V end was cut by 7 bases, the J end by 4 bases, with 14 bases between. The CDR3 region is CASSPGESYGYTF. As DNA, the CDR3 is TGCGCCAGCTCTCCAGGGGAGTCCTATGGCTACACCTTC.

This clonotype was counted between two and nine times. The V call is TRBV11-3, the J call TRBJ2-1, with TRBD2 as a possible D gene (6 bases). V was trimmed by 6 bases and J by 0 bases, leaving 12 bases between them. The CDR3 runs to 15 residues. Germline V gene data show CDR1 as SGHNT and CDR2 as YENEEA. The CDR3 is CASSFRGSSYNEQFF. CDR3 nucleotides: TGTGCCAGCAGTTTCCGGGGGAGCTCCTACAATGAGCAGTTCTTC.

This clonotype was counted only a few times. The V gene is TRBV28, the J gene TRBJ2-1, with a weak D call TRBD1 (5 bases). The V end was cut by 11 bases, the J end by 7 bases, with 15 bases between. This CDR3 has 12 residues. Germline loops: CDR1 MDHEN, CDR2 SYDVKM. The CDR3 nucleotides read TGTGCCTCATTGGGGCGGTGGAATGAGCAGTTCTTC. Protein product: CASLGRWNEQFF.

The chain recombines TRBV28 with TRBJ2-3; D is ambiguous. The CDR3 runs to 12 residues. CDR1 MDHEN and CDR2 SYDVKM come from the germline V gene. V dropped 5 bases and J dropped 6 bases, with 9 bases sitting between them. The CDR3 sequence: CASSPTWDTQYF. The CDR3 DNA follows: TGTGCCAGCAGTCCGACCTGGGATACGCAGTATTTT.

The chain is built from TRBV4-2 and TRBJ2-7, with no clear D. The CDR3 sequence is 12 residues long. Between the trimmed V and J ends, which lost 6 bases and 2 bases, there was a span of 8 bases. Germline V gene lookup returns CDR1 LGHNA and CDR2 YNFKEQ. For the CDR3, the DNA is TGTGCCAGCAGAGACGACGCCTACGAGCAGTACTTC. The encoded protein is CASRDDAYEQYF.

This clonotype has more than one count but fewer than ten. The rearrangement joins TRBV28 to TRBJ2-7, with D perhaps TRBD1 (6 bases). Trimming shortened V by 4 bases and J by 3 bases, and 13 bases separated the two germline ends. There are 14 residues in the CDR3. Germline V lookup: CDR1 MDHEN, CDR2 SYDVKM. Here the CDR3 reads CASSSTVGGYEQYF. CDR3 bases: TGTGCCAGCAGTTCGACAGTAGGGGGCTACGAGCAGTACTTC.

This clonotype showed up many times. This chain connects TRBV7-9 to TRBJ2-4, with TRBD1 identical over 9 bases. Germline V gene data show CDR1 as SEHNR and CDR2 as FQNEAQ (reference sequence). This CDR3 is built from 15 residues. V dropped 2 bases and J dropped 7; count of bases not matched to a gene: 6. The CDR3 sequence is CASSLMAGTGNIQYF. Written as DNA, the CDR3 is TGTGCCAGCAGCTTAATGGCCGGGACAGGGAACATTCAGTACTTC.

The chain is built from TRBV19 and TRBJ2-5, with 8 bases lining up with TRBD2. The junction had 16 bases not matched to a gene; V was cut back by 6 bases and J by 13 bases. The CDR3 length is 14 residues. The germline V gene has CDR1 LNHDA and CDR2 SQIVND (reference sequence). In DNA form, the CDR3 reads TGTGCCAGTAGCCAAAGCGGGAGAGGTAGGGTTCGGTACTTC. Protein product: CASSQSGRGRVRYF.

This clonotype was counted between two and nine times. The rearrangement links TRBV20-1 to TRBJ2-3; the match to TRBD2 covers 8 bases. Germline assignment: CDR1 DFQATT and CDR2 SNEGSKA (reference sequence). V shed 3 bases and J 3 bases; nucleotides not matched to a gene: 11. The CDR3 sequence is 16 residues long. The CDR3 DNA reads as TGCAGTGCTAGGAGCGGTAGCGGGATTGGTACAGATACGCAGTATTTT. Translation gives CSARSGSGIGTDTQYF.

This clonotype occurred many times. The rearrangement links TRBV11-2 to TRBJ2-7, with D hard to call. The CDR3 is made up of 12 amino acids. Trimming took 5 bases from V and 2 from J, leaving 7 bases between them. The germline V gene has CDR1 SGHAT and CDR2 FQNNGV. The CDR3 DNA follows: TGTGCCAGCAGCGTACAGACCTACGAGCAGTACTTC. It codes for CASSVQTYEQYF.

This clonotype was observed at least ten times. The genes are TRBV24-1 and TRBJ2-2; 7 bases agree with TRBD1. The CDR3 length is 17 residues. Germline V gene lookup returns CDR1 KGHDR and CDR2 SFDVKD. The V gene end was trimmed by 2 bases and the J gene end by 2 bases; junction bases not matched to a gene: 7. This CDR3 reads CATSDSYGTVNTGELFF. CDR3 sequence (DNA): TGTGCCACCAGTGATTCCTACGGGACAGTCAACACCGGGGAGCTGTTTTTT.

This clonotype was detected ten times or more. The chain links TRBV10-1 to TRBJ2-1; possibly TRBD2 for D (6 bases). Trimming pared 6 bases from V and 5 bases from J, leaving 14 bases between. The CDR3 totals 14 residues. The germline V gene has CDR1 WNHNN and CDR2 SYGVQD (reference sequence). The CDR3 here is CASSEVGGNNEQFF. In DNA form, the CDR3 reads TGCGCCAGCAGCGAGGTCGGGGGAAACAATGAGCAGTTCTTC.

The V call is TRBV6-5, the J call TRBJ2-3; D may be TRBD1 (5 bases). V was shortened by 2 bases and J by 9 bases, with 15 bases between the two germline ends. In germline, CDR1 is MNHEY, CDR2 SVGAGI. The CDR3 has 14 amino acids. CDR3 DNA: TGTGCCAGCAGTTACGATCTAGGACAAGCCACGCAGTATTTT. It yields the protein CASSYDLGQATQYF.

This clonotype was seen repeatedly, ten times or more. The V call is TRBV12-3 or TRBV12-4, the J call TRBJ2-1; tentatively, D is TRBD1 (6 bases). The CDR3 consists of 15 residues. V was clipped by 1 base and J by 0 bases, with 7 bases between them. The CDR3 DNA follows: TGTGCCAGCAGTTTAGGGGGGCGCTCCTACAATGAGCAGTTCTTC. Encoded protein: CASSLGGRSYNEQFF.

This clonotype showed up just a few times. The rearrangement links TRBV28 to TRBJ2-7; 7 bases fit TRBD1. The V gene's germline CDR1 is MDHEN and CDR2 SYDVKM. V gave up 6 bases and J gave up 4 bases; unmatched junction bases: 9. This CDR3 has 14 amino acids. For the CDR3, the DNA is TGTGCCAGCAGCATTGACAGGGTATCTTACGAGCAGTACTTC. This sequence encodes CASSIDRVSYEQYF.

This clonotype showed up many times. The rearrangement uses TRBV20-1 and TRBJ2-3; D assignment may be TRBD1 or TRBD2 (5 bases each). Per germline, CDR1 DFQATT and CDR2 SNEGSKA (reference sequence). The CDR3 sequence is 16 residues long. V dropped 0 bases and J dropped 1 base, with 14 bases sitting between them. CDR3 loop: CSARDVRDGGTDTQYF. The CDR3 DNA reads as TGCAGTGCTAGAGATGTGAGGGACGGGGGCACAGATACGCAGTATTTT.

The sample holds many counts of this clonotype. In DNA form, the CDR3 reads TGCGCCAGCACTAGGGAAGGAGAAGCGACCCAAGAGACCCAGTACTTC. This gives the protein CASTREGEATQETQYF. This chain connects TRBV5-1 to TRBJ2-5; D unclear. Germline V gene data show CDR1 as SGHRS and CDR2 as YFSETQ. V was cut by 6 bases and J by 1 base, with 19 bases left in between. The CDR3 is made up of 16 amino acids.

This clonotype was seen at least ten times. J is TRBJ2-3 and V is TRBV20-1; D may be TRBD2 (5 bases). Trimming removed 2 bases at V and 1 base at J, with 16 bases between. Germline loops: CDR1 DFQATT, CDR2 SNEGSKA (reference sequence). The CDR3 is 16 amino acids. CDR3 amino acids: CSARIGQRAGTDTQYF. The CDR3 DNA is TGCAGTGCTAGAATCGGGCAGAGGGCCGGCACAGATACGCAGTATTTT.

This clonotype was counted ten times or more. The CDR3 coding sequence is TGTGCCAGCAGTTTCAGGGAGACCCAGTACTTC. This encodes CASSFRETQYF. V gene TRBV27 combines with J gene TRBJ2-5, with D hard to call. The V end lost 3 bases, the J end lost 5 bases, and 4 bases lay between the germline ends. Germline CDR1 and CDR2: MNHEY and SMNVEV (reference sequence). The CDR3 sequence is 11 residues long.